Listed below are T cell receptor beta chains from one sample, sequenced in a study of shared clonotypes between healthy human individuals. Data came from immunoSEQ multiplex PCR; TCRdb stores just in-frame clones and leaves some out. The data hold about 600,000 clones, with 97% observed a single time. Input material: naive CD4+ T cells sorted from blood. These receptors were obtained from a woman aged 25 to 39 in good health. Each CDR3 is given with its conserved first and last residue. A D gene is named only where the DNA matches it firmly. Not every row has a clone size; where given, it reads once, few, many or a size class.

cdr3_length	j_call	d_call	clone_size	v_call	cdr3_nt	cdr3_aa
15	TRBJ2-5	TRBD2	-	TRBV27	TGTGCCAGCAGTCGTAGCGGGAGTGGCCAAGAGACCCAGTACTTC	CASSRSGSGQETQYF
16	TRBJ1-5	-	-	TRBV7-6	TGTGCCAGCAGCTTAGGCGCGGCAGGGACAAATCAGCCCCAGCATTTT	CASSLGAAGTNQPQHF
18	TRBJ2-1	-	-	TRBV7-9	TGTGCCAGCAGCTTAGTTTTCGAGACTCTGGCCTCCTACAATGAGCAGTTCTTC	CASSLVFETLASYNEQFF
17	TRBJ2-5	TRBD2	-	TRBV5-8	TGTGCCAGCAGCTTCGAAGGACTAGCGGCAAGCCAAGAGACCCAGTACTTC	CASSFEGLAASQETQYF
13	TRBJ2-7	-	-	TRBV28	TGTGCCAGCAGTTTCCAGATTTTCTACGAGCAGTACTTC	CASSFQIFYEQYF
12	TRBJ1-4	TRBD1	-	TRBV30	TGTGCCTCGACAGGGGCGGGTGAAAAACTGTTTTTT	CASTGAGEKLFF
16	TRBJ2-2	TRBD1	-	TRBV11-3	TGTGCCAGCAGCCACAGGGGGCCGACAAACACCGGGGAGCTGTTTTTT	CASSHRGPTNTGELFF
15	TRBJ2-5	-	-	TRBV2	TGTGCCAGCAGCGAAGAAGCTACCATCCAAGAGACCCAGTACTTC	CASSEEATIQETQYF
16	TRBJ1-5	TRBD1	once	TRBV28	TGTGCCAGCAGTCCTACCTCCAGGGGGCGAAATCAGCCCCAGCATTTT	CASSPTSRGRNQPQHF
14	TRBJ1-4	TRBD1	-	TRBV6-6	TGTGCCAGCAGCGAGACAGGGGGTAATGAAAAACTGTTTTTT	CASSETGGNEKLFF
15	TRBJ2-7	TRBD2	-	TRBV5-5	TGTGCCAGCAGCGACTCGAGCGGGAGAGCCTACGAGCAGTACTTC	CASSDSSGRAYEQYF
14	TRBJ2-5	-	-	TRBV5-1	TGCGCCAGCAGCTTAACTAGCACACAAGAGACCCAGTACTTC	CASSLTSTQETQYF
15	TRBJ2-7	-	few	TRBV6-1	TGTGCCAGCAGTGAAGCTTCTGTCGCGGGGTCAGGGCAGTACTTC	CASSEASVAGSGQYF
15	TRBJ2-2	TRBD1	-	TRBV25-1	TGTGCCAGCAGTCCTGACAGGGATGGGACCGGGGAGCTGTTTTTT	CASSPDRDGTGELFF
14	TRBJ1-5	TRBD1	-	TRBV27	TGTGCCAGCAGTTCGGGACAGGGGAATCAGCCCCAGCATTTT	CASSSGQGNQPQHF
22	TRBJ2-1	-	-	TRBV19	TGTGCCAGTAGTATCCAATGGCGCAAGGGGGGAGTCCCCTTTGGCCCCTACAATGAGCAGTTCTTC	CASSIQWRKGGVPFGPYNEQFF
14	TRBJ2-2	-	-	TRBV28	TGTGCCAGCAGTTCCCTTCAGTCCACCGGGGAGCTGTTTTTT	CASSSLQSTGELFF
15	TRBJ1-6	TRBD1	-	TRBV5-1	TGCGCCAGCAGCTCACGGACAGGGCTTAATTCACCCCTCCACTTT	CASSSRTGLNSPLHF
14	TRBJ2-1	-	-	TRBV21-1	TGTGCCAGCACGACAAGGAGACCCTACAATGAGCAGTTCTTC	CASTTRRPYNEQFF
15	TRBJ2-7	-	-	TRBV5-1	TGCGCCAGCAGCTTGGCCGGCGCGGCGGCCTACGAGCAGTACTTC	CASSLAGAAAYEQYF
14	TRBJ2-7	-	-	TRBV6-4	TGTGCCAGCAGCGGATGGGCGGATACCTACGAGCAGTACTTC	CASSGWADTYEQYF
14	TRBJ2-7	TRBD1	-	TRBV2	TGTGCCAGCAGACCCTCGGGACAGACCTACGAGCAGTACTTC	CASRPSGQTYEQYF
20	TRBJ1-1	TRBD1	-	TRBV28	TGTGCCAGCAGTCTACCCCTAAGGGACAGGGGGCCAGACAGGGACACTGAAGCTTTCTTT	CASSLPLRDRGPDRDTEAFF
12	TRBJ1-5	-	-	TRBV7-9	TGTGCCAGCAGCTCAACCCCTGGGCCCCAGCATTTT	CASSSTPGPQHF
17	TRBJ1-1	-	-	TRBV4-2	TGTGCCAGCAGCCAAGATGCTTATTCCCCCGTTGGGACTGAAGCTTTCTTT	CASSQDAYSPVGTEAFF
11	TRBJ2-1	-	-	TRBV20-1	TGCAGTGCAGAGACTTTAGGTGAGCAGTTCTTC	CSAETLGEQFF
14	TRBJ2-2	-	-	TRBV27	TGTGCCAGCAGTTTACAGCGAGGGCCCGGGGAGCTGTTTTTT	CASSLQRGPGELFF
13	TRBJ2-2	-	-	TRBV10-1	TGCGCCAGCGGTCCGCAGGACGCCGGGGAGCTGTTTTTT	CASGPQDAGELFF
17	TRBJ2-5	TRBD2	-	TRBV5-6	TGTGCCAGCAGCTTGACCCTTGTAGCGGGAGGGTCGGAGACCCAGTACTTC	CASSLTLVAGGSETQYF
15	TRBJ2-3	TRBD2	-	TRBV5-1	TGCGCCAGCAGCTTCGTGGTAGCGGGATTGGATACGCAGTATTTT	CASSFVVAGLDTQYF
12	TRBJ2-1	-	-	TRBV5-1	TGCGCCAGCAGCTTGGTATGGAGTCAGCAGTTCTTC	CASSLVWSQQFF
15	TRBJ2-2	-	-	TRBV6-6	TGTGCCAGCAGTTCTCTCCGGCGGGGCACCGGGGAGCTGTTTTTT	CASSSLRRGTGELFF
12	TRBJ2-2	-	-	TRBV28	TGTGCCAGCAGTTTCCGCACCGGGGAGCTGTTTTTT	CASSFRTGELFF
15	TRBJ2-7	TRBD2	-	TRBV15	TGTGCCACCAGCAGAGATTGGGGGGGAGTGGTCGAGCAGTACTTC	CATSRDWGGVVEQYF
14	TRBJ2-5	-	-	TRBV18	TGTGCCAGCTCGGTGACAGTGGTACAAGAGACCCAGTACTTC	CASSVTVVQETQYF
15	TRBJ2-7	TRBD1	-	TRBV4-1	TGCGCCAGCAGCCAAGTACAACAGGGGGCGGACGAGCAGTACTTC	CASSQVQQGADEQYF
13	TRBJ1-1	-	-	TRBV19	TGTGCCAGCTCGCAAACAGGGAACACTGAAGCTTTCTTT	CASSQTGNTEAFF
13	TRBJ1-1	-	-	TRBV5-1	TGCGCCAGCAAGATCAGGCAGAACACTGAAGCTTTCTTT	CASKIRQNTEAFF
15	TRBJ1-4	-	-	TRBV13	TGTGCCAGCAGCTTAAGTAGGGGTATTAATGAAAAACTGTTTTTT	CASSLSRGINEKLFF
14	TRBJ1-5	TRBD1	-	TRBV7-2	TGTGCCAGCAGCTTAGGGTCAGGGGGTCAGCCCCAGCATTTT	CASSLGSGGQPQHF
14	TRBJ2-7	TRBD2	-	TRBV19	TGTGCCAGTAGTATAAGGACTAGCTCCTACGAGCAGTACTTC	CASSIRTSSYEQYF
13	TRBJ2-7	TRBD2	-	TRBV6-1	TGTGCCAGCAGAGCCCGGACTAGCAGCGAGCAGTACTTC	CASRARTSSEQYF
19	TRBJ2-6	-	-	TRBV28	TGTGCCAGCAGTTTATTCCCAGGGGTGAAAAGTTCTGGGGCCAACGTCCTGACTTTC	CASSLFPGVKSSGANVLTF
14	TRBJ2-7	-	once	TRBV6-5	TGTGCCAGCAGTTACCCTCACAGCCCCTACGAGCAGTACTTC	CASSYPHSPYEQYF
16	TRBJ2-7	TRBD2	-	TRBV28	TGTGCCAGCAGAAAAGAAGGACTAGCGAGGGTCCGTGAGCAGTACTTC	CASRKEGLARVREQYF
13	TRBJ2-7	-	-	TRBV28	TGTGCCAGCAGTTTCGACGGTGCCTACGAGCAGTACTTC	CASSFDGAYEQYF
16	TRBJ2-1	TRBD2	once	TRBV7-2	TGTGCCAGCAGCCGTACCGGGACTAGCGGGAGGGGGGGGCAGTTCTTC	CASSRTGTSGRGGQFF
13	TRBJ2-7	TRBD1	-	TRBV27	TGTGCCAGCAGTTCAGGGGGCTTCTACGAGCAGTACTTC	CASSSGGFYEQYF
16	TRBJ2-1	TRBD2	-	TRBV19	TGTGCCAGTAGTATAGCTGGAGCGGGAGAAATCAATGAGCAGTTCTTC	CASSIAGAGEINEQFF
15	TRBJ2-7	-	once	TRBV7-6	TGTGCCAGCAGCGTGATGAGGGACCATTCCTACGAGCAGTACTTC	CASSVMRDHSYEQYF
14	TRBJ2-3	-	-	TRBV12-2	TGTGCAGCCCGAGGAAGATCTAGCACAGATACGCAGTATTTT	CAARGRSSTDTQYF
13	TRBJ1-5	-	-	TRBV7-9	TGTGCCAGCAGCAAAGACGGGAATCAGCCCCAGCATTTT	CASSKDGNQPQHF
16	TRBJ2-3	-	-	TRBV11-2	TGTGCCAGCAGCTTAGGGGCCTTAACGCCCACAGATACGCAGTATTTT	CASSLGALTPTDTQYF
14	TRBJ1-3	-	-	TRBV25-1	TGTGCCAGCAGTGGAGCGGGGGGATTAGGCACCATATATTTT	CASSGAGGLGTIYF
14	TRBJ2-3	-	-	TRBV5-1	TGCGCCAGCAGCTTGTATGGATTCACAGATACGCAGTATTTT	CASSLYGFTDTQYF
13	TRBJ2-5	-	once	TRBV18	TGTGCCAGCTCACCTGACAATCAAGAGACCCAGTACTTC	CASSPDNQETQYF
14	TRBJ2-1	TRBD2	-	TRBV10-3	TGTGCCATCAGTCCGGGTGGCGGGAGCGATGAGCAGTTCTTC	CAISPGGGSDEQFF
16	TRBJ1-5	-	-	TRBV28	TGTGCCAGCACCCCTATCTCCCTGTCCAGCAATCAGCCCCAGCATTTT	CASTPISLSSNQPQHF
13	TRBJ2-7	-	-	TRBV28	TGTGCCAGCAGTACAGGGAGCTCCTACGAGCAGTACTTC	CASSTGSSYEQYF
15	TRBJ1-6	-	-	TRBV25-1	TGTGCCAGCAGTGAATCCTTTCAGGTCGACTCACCCCTCCACTTT	CASSESFQVDSPLHF